This TCR beta chain was found in a study of radiation and T cells in renal cell carcinoma. Clones were read by immunoSEQ multiplex PCR, and TCRdb kept only the in-frame ones, dropping some. The sample lists roughly 100,000 clones, about 88% occurring once. The sample's time point: baseline pretreatment blood. Treatment here: 15 Gy SBRT to primary tumor, nephrectomy 4 weeks later. The patient's renal cell carcinoma had clear cell pathology. V was shortened by 6 bases and J by 7 bases, with 18 bases between the two germline ends. The CDR3 is 14 residues long. The germline CDR1 and CDR2 sequences are WSHSY and SAAADI. This clone has a single count.

The chain uses TRBV10-2 and TRBJ1-1, with TRBD1 as a possible D gene (5 bases). The input for sequencing was blood, taken from a patient whose treatment included radiotherapy and nephrectomy. This clonotype was sampled from a man aged 50 to 60 with renal cell carcinoma. DNA for the CDR3: TGCGCCAGCAGCCCCGGGACCACTAGTATTGAAGCTTTCTTT. This encodes CASSPGTTSIEAFF.